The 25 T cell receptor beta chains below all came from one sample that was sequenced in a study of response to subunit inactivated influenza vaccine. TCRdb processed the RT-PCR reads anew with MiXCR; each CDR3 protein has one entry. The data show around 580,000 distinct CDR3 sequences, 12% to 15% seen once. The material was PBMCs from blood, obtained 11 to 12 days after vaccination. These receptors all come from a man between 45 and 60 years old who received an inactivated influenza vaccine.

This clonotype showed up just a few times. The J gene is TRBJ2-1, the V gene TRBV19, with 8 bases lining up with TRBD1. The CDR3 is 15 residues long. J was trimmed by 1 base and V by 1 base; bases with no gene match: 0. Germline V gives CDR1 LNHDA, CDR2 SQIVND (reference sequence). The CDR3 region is CASSIGQGSYNEQFF. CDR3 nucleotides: TGTGCCAGTAGTATAGGACAGGGGTCCTACAATGAGCAGTTCTTC.

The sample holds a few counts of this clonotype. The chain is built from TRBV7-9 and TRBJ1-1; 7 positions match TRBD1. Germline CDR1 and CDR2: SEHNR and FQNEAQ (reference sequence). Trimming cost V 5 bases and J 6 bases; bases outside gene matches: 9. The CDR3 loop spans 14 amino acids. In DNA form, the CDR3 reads TGTGCCAGCAGCCTAATCAGACAGGGTTCTGAAGCTTTCTTT. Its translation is CASSLIRQGSEAFF.

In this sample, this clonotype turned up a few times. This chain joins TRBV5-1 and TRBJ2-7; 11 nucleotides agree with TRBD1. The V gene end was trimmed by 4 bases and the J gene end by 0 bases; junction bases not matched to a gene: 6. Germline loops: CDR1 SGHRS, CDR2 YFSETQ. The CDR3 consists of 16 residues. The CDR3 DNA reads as TGCGCCAGCAGCCGGACAGGGGGCTATCGCTCCTACGAGCAGTACTTC. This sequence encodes CASSRTGGYRSYEQYF.

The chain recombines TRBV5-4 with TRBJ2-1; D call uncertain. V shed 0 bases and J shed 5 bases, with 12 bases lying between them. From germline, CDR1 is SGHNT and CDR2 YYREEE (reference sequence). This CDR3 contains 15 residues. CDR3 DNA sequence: TGTGCCAGCAGCTTGGATAGAACGCCCCACAATGAGCAGTTCTTC. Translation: CASSLDRTPHNEQFF.

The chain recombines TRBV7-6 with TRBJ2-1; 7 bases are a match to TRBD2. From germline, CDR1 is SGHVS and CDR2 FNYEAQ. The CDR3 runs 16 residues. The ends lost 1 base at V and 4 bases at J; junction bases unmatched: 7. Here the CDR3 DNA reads TGTGCCAGCAGCTTAGAAGCCAAGCGGGGATACAATGAGCAGTTCTTC. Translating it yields CASSLEAKRGYNEQFF.

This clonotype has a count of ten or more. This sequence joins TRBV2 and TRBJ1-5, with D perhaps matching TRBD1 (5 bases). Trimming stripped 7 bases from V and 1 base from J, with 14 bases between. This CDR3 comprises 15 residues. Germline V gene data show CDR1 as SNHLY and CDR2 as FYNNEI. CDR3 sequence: CASKPDQGSNQPQHF. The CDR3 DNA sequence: TGTGCCAGCAAACCCGATCAGGGCAGCAATCAGCCCCAGCATTTT.

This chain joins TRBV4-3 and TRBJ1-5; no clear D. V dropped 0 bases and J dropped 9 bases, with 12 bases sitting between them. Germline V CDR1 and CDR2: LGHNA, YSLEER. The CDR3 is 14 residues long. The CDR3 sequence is CASSQDIAVGPQHF. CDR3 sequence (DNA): TGCGCCAGCAGCCAAGATATTGCGGTCGGGCCCCAGCATTTT.

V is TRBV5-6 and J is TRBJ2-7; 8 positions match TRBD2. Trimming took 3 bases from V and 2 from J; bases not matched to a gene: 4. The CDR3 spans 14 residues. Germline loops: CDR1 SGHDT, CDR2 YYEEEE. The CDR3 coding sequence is TGTGCCAGCAGCTCCGGGACTAGGACCTACGAGCAGTACTTC. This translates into CASSSGTRTYEQYF.

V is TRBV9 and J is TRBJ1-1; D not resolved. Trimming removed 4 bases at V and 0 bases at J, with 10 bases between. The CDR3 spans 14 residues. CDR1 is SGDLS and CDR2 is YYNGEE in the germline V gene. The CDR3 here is CASSTRTMNTEAFF. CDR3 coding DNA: TGTGCCAGCAGCACTCGAACCATGAACACTGAAGCTTTCTTT.

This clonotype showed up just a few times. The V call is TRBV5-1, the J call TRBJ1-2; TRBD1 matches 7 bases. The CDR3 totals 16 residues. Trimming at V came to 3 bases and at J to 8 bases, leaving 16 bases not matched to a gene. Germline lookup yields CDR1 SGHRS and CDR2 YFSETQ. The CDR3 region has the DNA TGCGCCAGCAGCTCGGATGGACAGGTGACTTCAGGAGGCTACACCTTC. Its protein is CASSSDGQVTSGGYTF.

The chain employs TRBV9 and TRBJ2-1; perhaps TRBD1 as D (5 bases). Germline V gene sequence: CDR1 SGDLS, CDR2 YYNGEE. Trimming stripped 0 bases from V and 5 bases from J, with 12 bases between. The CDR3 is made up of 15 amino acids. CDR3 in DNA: TGTGCCAGCAGCGTAGACAGGTGCGAGGACAATGAGCAGTTCTTC. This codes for CASSVDRCEDNEQFF. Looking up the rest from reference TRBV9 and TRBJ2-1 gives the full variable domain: DSGVTQTPKHLITATGQRVTLRCSPRSGDLSVYWYQQSLDQGLQFLIQYYNGEERAKGNILERFSAQQFPDLHSELNLSSLELGDSALYFCASSVDRCEDNEQFFGPGTRLTVL.

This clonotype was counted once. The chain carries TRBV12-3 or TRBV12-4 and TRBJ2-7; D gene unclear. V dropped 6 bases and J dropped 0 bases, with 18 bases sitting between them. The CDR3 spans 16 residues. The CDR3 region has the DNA TGTGCCAGCAGCGACCAAACCTTCCGCAGCTCCTACGAGCAGTACTTC. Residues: CASSDQTFRSSYEQYF.

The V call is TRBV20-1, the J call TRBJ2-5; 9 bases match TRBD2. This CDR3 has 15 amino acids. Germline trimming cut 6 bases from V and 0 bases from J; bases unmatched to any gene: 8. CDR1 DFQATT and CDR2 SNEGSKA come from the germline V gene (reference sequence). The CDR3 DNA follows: TGCAGTGCCACCGGGACTAGCTGGTACCAAGAGACCCAGTACTTC. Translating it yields CSATGTSWYQETQYF.

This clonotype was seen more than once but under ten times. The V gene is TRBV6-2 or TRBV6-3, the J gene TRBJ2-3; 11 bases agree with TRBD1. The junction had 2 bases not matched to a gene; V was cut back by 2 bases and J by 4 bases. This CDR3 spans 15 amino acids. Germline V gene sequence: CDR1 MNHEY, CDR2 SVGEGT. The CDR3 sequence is CASSYGTGGADTQYF. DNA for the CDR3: TGTGCCAGCAGTTACGGGACAGGGGGTGCAGATACGCAGTATTTT.

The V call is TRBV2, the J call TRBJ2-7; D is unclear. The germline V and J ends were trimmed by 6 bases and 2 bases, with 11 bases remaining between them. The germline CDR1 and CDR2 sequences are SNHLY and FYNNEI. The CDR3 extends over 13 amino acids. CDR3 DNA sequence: TGTGCCAGCAGCGAGTTTACACCCTACGAGCAGTACTTC. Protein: CASSEFTPYEQYF.

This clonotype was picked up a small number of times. Here the CDR3 reads CASSLAQGGLANTIYF. The CDR3 bases are TGTGCCAGCAGCTTAGCGCAGGGTGGGCTAGCAAACACCATATATTTT. This chain joins TRBV7-2 and TRBJ1-3, with a possible D match to TRBD1 (5 bases). This CDR3 region has 16 residues. CDR1 SGHTA and CDR2 FQGNSA come from the germline V gene. V lost 0 bases and J lost 6, with 15 bases in between.

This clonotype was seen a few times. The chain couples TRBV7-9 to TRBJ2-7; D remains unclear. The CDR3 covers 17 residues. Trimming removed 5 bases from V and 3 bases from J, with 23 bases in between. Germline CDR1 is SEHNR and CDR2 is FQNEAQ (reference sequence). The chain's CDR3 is CASSPPLIAKPFYEQYF. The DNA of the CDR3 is TGTGCCAGCAGCCCCCCCCTGATCGCCAAACCTTTCTACGAGCAGTACTTC.

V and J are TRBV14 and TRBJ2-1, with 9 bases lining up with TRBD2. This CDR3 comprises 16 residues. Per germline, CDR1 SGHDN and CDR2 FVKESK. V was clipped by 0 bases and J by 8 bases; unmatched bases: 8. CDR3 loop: CASSQDGTSSIDEQFF. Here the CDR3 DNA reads TGTGCCAGCAGCCAAGATGGGACTAGCTCGATAGATGAGCAGTTCTTC.

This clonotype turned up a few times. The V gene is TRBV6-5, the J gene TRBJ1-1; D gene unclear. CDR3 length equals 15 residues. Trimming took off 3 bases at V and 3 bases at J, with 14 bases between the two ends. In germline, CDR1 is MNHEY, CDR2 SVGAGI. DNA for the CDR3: TGTGCCAGCAGTTATATAAGGTTTGGGGACACTGAAGCTTTCTTT. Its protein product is CASSYIRFGDTEAFF.

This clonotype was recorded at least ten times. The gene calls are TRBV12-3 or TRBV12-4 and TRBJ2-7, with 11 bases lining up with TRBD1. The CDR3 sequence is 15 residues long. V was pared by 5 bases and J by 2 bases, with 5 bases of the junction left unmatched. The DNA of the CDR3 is TGTGCCAGCAGTCCTCCGGGACAGGGGGCCTACGAGCAGTACTTC. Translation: CASSPPGQGAYEQYF.

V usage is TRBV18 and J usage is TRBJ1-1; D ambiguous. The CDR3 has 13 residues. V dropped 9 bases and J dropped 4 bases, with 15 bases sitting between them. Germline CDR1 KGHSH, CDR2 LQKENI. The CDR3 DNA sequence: TGTGCCAGTTCTCAATCGATCAGCACTGAAGCTTTCTTT. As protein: CASSQSISTEAFF.

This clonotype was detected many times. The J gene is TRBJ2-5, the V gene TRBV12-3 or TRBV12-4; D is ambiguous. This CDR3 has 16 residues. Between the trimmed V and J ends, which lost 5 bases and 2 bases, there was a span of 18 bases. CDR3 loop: CASSPHRHAFQETQYF. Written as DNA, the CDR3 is TGTGCCAGCAGTCCTCACCGACATGCCTTTCAAGAGACCCAGTACTTC.

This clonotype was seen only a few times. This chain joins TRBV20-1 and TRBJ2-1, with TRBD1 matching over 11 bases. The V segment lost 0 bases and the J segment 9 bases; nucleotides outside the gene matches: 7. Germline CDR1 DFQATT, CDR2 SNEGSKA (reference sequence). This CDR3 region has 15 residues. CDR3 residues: CSARDRDRGYGEQFF. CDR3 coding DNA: TGCAGTGCTAGAGACAGGGACAGGGGGTACGGTGAGCAGTTCTTC.

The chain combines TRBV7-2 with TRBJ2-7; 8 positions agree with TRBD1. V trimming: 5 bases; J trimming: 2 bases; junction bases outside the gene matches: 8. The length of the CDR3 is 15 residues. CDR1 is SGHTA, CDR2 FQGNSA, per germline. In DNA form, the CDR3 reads TGTGCCAGCAGCCATCGGACAGGGACCACCTACGAGCAGTACTTC. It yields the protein CASSHRTGTTYEQYF.

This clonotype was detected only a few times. The CDR3 nucleotides read TGTGCCACCAGCAGAGGAGGGACAGGAAAGGAGACCCAGTACTTC. This translates into CATSRGGTGKETQYF. The chain joins TRBV15 to TRBJ2-5; 8 bases are shared with TRBD1. The CDR3 has 15 residues. V lost 1 base to trimming and J lost 5 bases; unmatched junction nucleotides: 6. Germline lookup yields CDR1 LNHNV and CDR2 YYDKDF (reference sequence).